These 17 T cell receptor beta chains came from one sample sequenced in a study of CD8 T cells in Susac syndrome. An amount of RNA that ranged from roughly 0.45 to 1 ug was reverse transcribed with random hexamers. One entry per CDR3 protein results from TCRdb running MiXCR on the immunoSEQ multiplex PCR reads. The sample records about 180,000 distinct CDR3 sequences, about 94% being singletons. The sequenced material came from CD4+ T cells from PBMCs. These TCRs come from a human donor with multiple sclerosis.

The chain carries TRBV12-3 or TRBV12-4 and TRBJ1-5; the match to TRBD1 covers 7 bases. CDR3 size: 14 residues. V gave up 1 base and J gave up 6 bases; unmatched junction bases: 3. Here the CDR3 reads CASSLGTGPQPQHF. The CDR3 DNA sequence: TGTGCCAGCAGTTTAGGGACAGGCCCTCAGCCCCAGCATTTT.

The chain couples TRBV7-9 to TRBJ1-1; the D gene is possibly TRBD1 (5 bases). In germline, CDR1 is SEHNR, CDR2 FQNEAQ (reference sequence). This CDR3 comprises 13 residues. V was clipped by 6 bases and J by 2 bases, with 10 bases between them. This CDR3 reads CASRVGENTEAFF. Here the CDR3 DNA reads TGTGCCAGCAGAGTAGGGGAAAACACTGAAGCTTTCTTT.

This clonotype was detected a few times. The chain combines TRBV29-1 with TRBJ2-3; D call uncertain. The CDR3 spans 12 residues. Germline assignment: CDR1 SQVTM and CDR2 ANQGSEA. The V and J ends lost 4 bases and 9 bases respectively, with 14 bases between them. CDR3: CSVVPPSLTQYF. The CDR3 coding sequence is TGCAGCGTTGTGCCCCCAAGTTTGACGCAGTATTTT.

This clonotype was seen only once. The chain recombines TRBV30 with TRBJ2-7; tentatively, D is TRBD2 (6 bases). The CDR3 has 16 residues. V was shortened by 2 bases and J by 0 bases, with 17 bases between the two germline ends. Germline loops: CDR1 GTSNPN, CDR2 SVGIG (reference sequence). CDR3 in amino acids: CAWSTPGRRYSYEQYF. CDR3 DNA: TGTGCCTGGAGTACCCCGGGGAGGAGATACTCCTACGAGCAGTACTTC. The full variable domain, with the rest looked up from reference TRBV30 and TRBJ2-7, is SQTIHQWPATLVQPVGSPLSLECTVEGTSNPNLYWYRQAAGRGLQLLFYSVGIGQISSEVPQNLSASRPQDRQFILSSKKLLLSDSGFYLCAWSTPGRRYSYEQYFGPGTRLTVT.

The table lists this clonotype with a count of one. The V gene is TRBV30, the J gene TRBJ1-1; the D gene is possibly TRBD1 (5 bases). V shed 2 bases and J shed 0 bases, with 7 bases lying between them. The germline V gene has CDR1 GTSNPN and CDR2 SVGIG (reference sequence). This CDR3 contains 13 residues. The chain's CDR3 is CAWSRGMNTEAFF. The CDR3 DNA sequence: TGTGCCTGGAGTAGGGGCATGAACACTGAAGCTTTCTTT. Drawing the rest from reference TRBV30 and TRBJ1-1, the complete variable domain is SQTIHQWPATLVQPVGSPLSLECTVEGTSNPNLYWYRQAAGRGLQLLFYSVGIGQISSEVPQNLSASRPQDRQFILSSKKLLLSDSGFYLCAWSRGMNTEAFFGQGTRLTVV.

This clonotype has just one count. The chain joins TRBV27 to TRBJ2-7; TRBD1 agrees at 7 bases. Germline CDR1 MNHEY, CDR2 SMNVEV (reference sequence). This CDR3 is 14 amino acids long. The ends lost 5 bases at V and 2 bases at J; junction bases unmatched: 6. The CDR3 loop is CASSNPGQPYEQYF. CDR3 DNA sequence: TGTGCCAGCAGTAACCCGGGACAGCCCTACGAGCAGTACTTC.

The rearrangement uses TRBV4-3 and TRBJ1-2; tentative D call: TRBD1 (5 bases). CDR1 and CDR2 (germline): LGHNA, YSLEER. Trimming cost V 6 bases and J 4 bases, with 18 bases left between them. CDR3 length: 15 residues. CDR3 nucleotide sequence: TGCGCCAGCAGTTATGGGAGGGGCATCGGCTATGGCTACACCTTC. Translating it yields CASSYGRGIGYGYTF.

This rearrangement joins TRBV30 to TRBJ1-1; D ambiguous. Deletions cut 3 bases from V and 0 bases from J, with 5 bases between. The CDR3 has 12 amino acids. Germline-derived CDR1 and CDR2 are GTSNPN and SVGIG (reference sequence). CDR3 amino acids: CAWSRLNTEAFF. As DNA, the CDR3 is TGTGCCTGGAGCCGGCTGAACACTGAAGCTTTCTTT.

This rearrangement joins TRBV20-1 to TRBJ1-1; D remains unclear. This CDR3 has 14 amino acids. V was trimmed by 0 bases and J by 6 bases, leaving 14 bases between them. Germline-derived CDR1 and CDR2 are DFQATT and SNEGSKA (reference sequence). The DNA for the CDR3 is TGCAGTGCTAGAGATCTGGGAGGGATCGCTGAAGCTTTCTTT. It is translated as CSARDLGGIAEAFF.

V and J are TRBV9 and TRBJ1-6; 7 bases align to TRBD1. CDR1 and CDR2 (germline): SGDLS, YYNGEE. The J segment lost 11 bases and the V segment lost 3 bases, leaving 8 bases of the junction unmatched. The CDR3 contains 14 residues. The CDR3 is CASSEGQDLPPLHF. CDR3 in DNA: TGTGCCAGCAGCGAAGGACAGGATTTACCACCCCTCCACTTT.

The chain employs TRBV30 and TRBJ1-5; possibly TRBD1 for D (6 bases). The V gene's germline CDR1 is GTSNPN and CDR2 SVGIG (reference sequence). The CDR3 consists of 14 residues. Trimming left V 0 bases short and J 6 bases short, with 12 bases between. The chain's CDR3 is CAWSVLGGAQPQHF. The CDR3 nucleotides read TGTGCCTGGAGTGTACTCGGGGGGGCTCAGCCCCAGCATTTT. Supplemented by reference TRBV30 and TRBJ1-5, the full variable domain reads SQTIHQWPATLVQPVGSPLSLECTVEGTSNPNLYWYRQAAGRGLQLLFYSVGIGQISSEVPQNLSASRPQDRQFILSSKKLLLSDSGFYLCAWSVLGGAQPQHFGDGTRLSIL.

The genes are TRBV20-1 and TRBJ2-2; maybe TRBD1 (5 bases). V lost 6 bases and J lost 10, with 18 bases in between. Germline loops: CDR1 DFQATT, CDR2 SNEGSKA (reference sequence). This CDR3 comprises 13 residues. CDR3 loop: CSAPVSGPTELFF. The CDR3 DNA reads TGCAGTGCCCCCGTCTCAGGGCCCACGGAGCTGTTTTTT.

The chain employs TRBV5-6 and TRBJ2-7, with 7 bases that match TRBD1. Germline CDR1 and CDR2: SGHDT and YYEEEE. This CDR3 contains 13 residues. The V gene end was trimmed by 5 bases and the J gene end by 4 bases; junction bases not matched to a gene: 6. CDR3 nucleotide sequence: TGTGCCAGCAGTTGGACAGGTCCATACGAGCAGTACTTC. Protein product: CASSWTGPYEQYF.

The gene calls are TRBV30 and TRBJ2-4; weak D call: TRBD1 (6 bases). Between the trimmed V and J ends, which lost 8 bases and 6 bases, there was a span of 23 bases. The CDR3 has 15 residues. Per the germline V gene, CDR1 is GTSNPN and CDR2 is SVGIG (reference sequence). The chain's CDR3 is CATNTARQDVNIQYF. The CDR3 DNA is TGTGCCACAAACACCGCCCGACAGGACGTAAACATTCAGTACTTC.

The V and J genes are TRBV7-9 and TRBJ2-1; unclear D gene. CDR1 is SEHNR, CDR2 FQNEAQ, per germline (reference sequence). CDR3 length equals 12 residues. With 0 bases removed from V and 7 bases from J, the gap between germline ends came to 4 bases. The CDR3 region has the DNA TGTGCCAGCAGCTTAGCGAGGAATGAGCAGTTCTTC. Encoded protein: CASSLARNEQFF.

This chain connects TRBV7-2 to TRBJ2-5; the match to TRBD2 covers 8 bases. The CDR3 is 15 amino acids. V lost 5 bases, J lost 2 bases, and 7 bases stayed unmatched. The germline V gene has CDR1 SGHTA and CDR2 FQGNSA. CDR3 nucleotide sequence: TGTGCCAGCAGCCCCAGGACTAGCTCTCAAGAGACCCAGTACTTC. Amino acids: CASSPRTSSQETQYF.

The chain couples TRBV19 to TRBJ1-1, with D possibly matching TRBD1 (6 bases). Trimming removed 3 bases at V and 3 bases at J, with 17 bases between. The CDR3 length is 16 residues. The germline gives CDR1 LNHDA, CDR2 SQIVND (reference sequence). The CDR3 protein is CASSMRGAPVDTEAFF. In DNA form, the CDR3 reads TGTGCCAGTAGTATGAGGGGGGCCCCTGTGGACACTGAAGCTTTCTTT. Full variable domain (remainder filled in from reference TRBV19 and TRBJ1-1): DGGITQSPKYLFRKEGQNVTLSCEQNLNHDAMYWYRQDPGQGLRLIYYSQIVNDFQKGDIAEGYSVSREKKESFPLTVTSAQKNPTAFYLCASSMRGAPVDTEAFFGQGTRLTVV.